Sequencing of this T cell receptor beta chain was carried out in a study of blood T cell repertoires in COVID-19. Measured with immunoSEQ multiplex PCR; TCRdb has only the in-frame clones, and not every one. Here the sample spans hundreds of thousands of clones, around nine tenths being singletons. The germline V gene encodes CDR1 SGHVS and CDR2 FQNEAQ. V was shortened by 4 bases and J by 1 base, with 5 bases between the two germline ends. The CDR3 is 12 residues long. The TCR was taken from a young woman who had recovered from COVID-19. Specimen: peripheral blood. V and J are TRBV7-8 and TRBJ2-7; unclear D gene. Written as DNA, the CDR3 is TGTGCCAGCAGCTCCCCATCCTACGAGCAGTACGTC. It encodes CASSSPSYEQYV.